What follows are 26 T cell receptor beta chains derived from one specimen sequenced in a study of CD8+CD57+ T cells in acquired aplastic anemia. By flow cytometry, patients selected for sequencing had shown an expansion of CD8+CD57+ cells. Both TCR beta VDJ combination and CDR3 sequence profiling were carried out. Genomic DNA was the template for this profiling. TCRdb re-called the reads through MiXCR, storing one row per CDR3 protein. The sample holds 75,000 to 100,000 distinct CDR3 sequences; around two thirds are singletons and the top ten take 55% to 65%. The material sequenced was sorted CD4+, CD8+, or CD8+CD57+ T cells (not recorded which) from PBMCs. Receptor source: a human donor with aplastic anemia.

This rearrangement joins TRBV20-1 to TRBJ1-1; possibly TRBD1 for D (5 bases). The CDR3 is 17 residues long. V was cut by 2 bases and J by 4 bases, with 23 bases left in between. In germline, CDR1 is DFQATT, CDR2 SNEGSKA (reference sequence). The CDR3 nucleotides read TGCAGTGCTAGACCCGGAGGAGGGGCCGTCCGGGGCACTGAAGCTTTCTTT. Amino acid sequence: CSARPGGGAVRGTEAFF.

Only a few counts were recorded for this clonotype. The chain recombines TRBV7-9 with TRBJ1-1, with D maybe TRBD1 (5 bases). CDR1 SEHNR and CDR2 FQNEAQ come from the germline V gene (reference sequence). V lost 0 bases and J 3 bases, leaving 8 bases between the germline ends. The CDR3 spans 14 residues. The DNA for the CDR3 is TGTGCCAGCAGCTTAGCTGCGGGGCACACTGAAGCTTTCTTT. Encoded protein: CASSLAAGHTEAFF.

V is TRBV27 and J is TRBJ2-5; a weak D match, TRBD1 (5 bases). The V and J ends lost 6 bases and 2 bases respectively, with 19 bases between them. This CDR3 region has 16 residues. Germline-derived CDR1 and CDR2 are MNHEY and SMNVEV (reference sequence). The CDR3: CASSLDSGKVQETQYF. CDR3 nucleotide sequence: TGTGCCAGCAGCCTAGATTCAGGGAAGGTACAAGAGACCCAGTACTTC.

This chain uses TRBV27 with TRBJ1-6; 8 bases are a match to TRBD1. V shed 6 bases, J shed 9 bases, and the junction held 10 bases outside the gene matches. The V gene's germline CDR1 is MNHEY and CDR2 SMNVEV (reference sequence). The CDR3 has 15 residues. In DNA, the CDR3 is TGTGCCAGCAGGGGCAGGGACAGGAGTGCTTCACCCCTCCACTTT. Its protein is CASRGRDRSASPLHF.

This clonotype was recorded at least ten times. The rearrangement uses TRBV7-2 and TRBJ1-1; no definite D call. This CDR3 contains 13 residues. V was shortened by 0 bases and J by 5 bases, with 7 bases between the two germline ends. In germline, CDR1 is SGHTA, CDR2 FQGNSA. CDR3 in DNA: TGTGCCAGCAGCTTAGCGTTAGGGACTGAAGCTTTCTTT. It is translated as CASSLALGTEAFF.

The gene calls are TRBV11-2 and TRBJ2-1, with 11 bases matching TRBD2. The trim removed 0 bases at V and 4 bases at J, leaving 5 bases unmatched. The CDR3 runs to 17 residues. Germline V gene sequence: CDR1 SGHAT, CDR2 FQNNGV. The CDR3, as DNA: TGTGCCAGCAGCTTAGAGGGTAGCGGGGGGGCTTACAATGAGCAGTTCTTC. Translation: CASSLEGSGGAYNEQFF.

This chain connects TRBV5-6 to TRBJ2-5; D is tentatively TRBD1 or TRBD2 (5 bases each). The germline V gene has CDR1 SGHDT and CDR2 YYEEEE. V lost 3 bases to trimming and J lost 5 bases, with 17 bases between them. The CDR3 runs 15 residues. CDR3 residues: CASSSGTAFWETQYF. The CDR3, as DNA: TGTGCCAGCAGCTCCGGGACCGCCTTTTGGGAGACCCAGTACTTC.

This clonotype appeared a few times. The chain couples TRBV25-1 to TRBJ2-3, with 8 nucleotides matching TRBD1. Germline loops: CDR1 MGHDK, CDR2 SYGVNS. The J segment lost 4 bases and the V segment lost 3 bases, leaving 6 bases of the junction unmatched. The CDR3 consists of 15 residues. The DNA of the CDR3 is TGTGCCAGCAGTGACTCTGACAGGGGTGCAGATACGCAGTATTTT. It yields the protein CASSDSDRGADTQYF.

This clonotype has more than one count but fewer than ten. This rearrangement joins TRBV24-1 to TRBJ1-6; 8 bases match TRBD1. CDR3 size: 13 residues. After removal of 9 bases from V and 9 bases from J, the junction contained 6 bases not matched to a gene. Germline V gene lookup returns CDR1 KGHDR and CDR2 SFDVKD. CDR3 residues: CATQDREASPLHF. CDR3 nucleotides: TGTGCCACCCAGGACAGGGAAGCTTCACCCCTCCACTTT.

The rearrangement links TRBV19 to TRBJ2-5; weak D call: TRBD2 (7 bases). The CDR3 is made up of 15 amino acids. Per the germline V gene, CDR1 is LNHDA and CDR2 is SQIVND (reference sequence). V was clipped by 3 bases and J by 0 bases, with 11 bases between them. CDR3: CASSMGGGYQETQYF. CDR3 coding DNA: TGTGCCAGTAGTATGGGAGGGGGATACCAAGAGACCCAGTACTTC.

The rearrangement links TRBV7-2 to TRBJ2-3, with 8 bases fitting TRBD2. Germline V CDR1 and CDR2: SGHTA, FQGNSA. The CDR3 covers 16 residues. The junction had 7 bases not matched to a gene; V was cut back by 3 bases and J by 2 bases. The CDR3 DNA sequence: TGTGCCAGCAGCTTCGCCGGGGGGGGGATCACAGATACGCAGTATTTT. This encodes CASSFAGGGITDTQYF.

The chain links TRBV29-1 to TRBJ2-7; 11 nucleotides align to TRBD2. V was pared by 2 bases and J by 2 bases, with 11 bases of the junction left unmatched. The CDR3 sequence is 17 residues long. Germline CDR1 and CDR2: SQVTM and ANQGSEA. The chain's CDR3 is CSVELGTPSGRPYEQYF. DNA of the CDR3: TGCAGCGTTGAATTGGGAACACCTAGCGGGAGGCCCTACGAGCAGTACTTC.

This CDR3 reads CATSGSGGSSYNEQFF. The CDR3 nucleotides read TGTGCCACCAGTGGGAGCGGGGGGTCCTCCTACAATGAGCAGTTCTTC. The chain combines TRBV24-1 with TRBJ2-1; 9 bases fit TRBD2. This CDR3 has 16 amino acids. J lost 0 bases, V lost 5 bases, and 4 bases had no gene match. Germline CDR1 and CDR2: KGHDR and SFDVKD.

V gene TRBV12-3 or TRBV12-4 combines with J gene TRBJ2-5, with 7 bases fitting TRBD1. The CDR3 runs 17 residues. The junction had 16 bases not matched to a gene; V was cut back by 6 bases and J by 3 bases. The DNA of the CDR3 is TGTGCCAGCAGCAATAACATCGGGACAGAGAGAAAAGAGACCCAGTACTTC. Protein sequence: CASSNNIGTERKETQYF.

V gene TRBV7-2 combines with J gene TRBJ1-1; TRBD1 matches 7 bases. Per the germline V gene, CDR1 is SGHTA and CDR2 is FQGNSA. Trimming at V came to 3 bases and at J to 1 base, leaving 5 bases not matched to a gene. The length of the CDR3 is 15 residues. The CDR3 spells CASSLTGQANTEAFF. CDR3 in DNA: TGTGCCAGCAGCTTGACAGGGCAAGCGAACACTGAAGCTTTCTTT.

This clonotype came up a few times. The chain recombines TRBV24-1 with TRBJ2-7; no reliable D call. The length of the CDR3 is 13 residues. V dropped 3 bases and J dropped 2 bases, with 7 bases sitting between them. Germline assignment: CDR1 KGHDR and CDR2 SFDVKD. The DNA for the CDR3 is TGTGCCACCAGTGATCCGTTAACCTACGAGCAGTACTTC. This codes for CATSDPLTYEQYF.

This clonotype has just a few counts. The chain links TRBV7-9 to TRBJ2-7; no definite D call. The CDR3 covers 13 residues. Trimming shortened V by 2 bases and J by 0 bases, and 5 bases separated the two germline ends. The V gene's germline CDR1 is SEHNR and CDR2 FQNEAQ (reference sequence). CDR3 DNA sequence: TGTGCCAGCAGCTTAACACTCTCCTACGAGCAGTACTTC. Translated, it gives CASSLTLSYEQYF.

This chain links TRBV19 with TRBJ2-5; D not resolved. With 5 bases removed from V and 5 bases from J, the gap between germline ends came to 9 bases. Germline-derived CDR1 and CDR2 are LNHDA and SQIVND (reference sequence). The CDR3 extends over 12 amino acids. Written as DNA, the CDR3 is TGTGCCAGTAGTCCAATTGGGGAGACCCAGTACTTC. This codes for CASSPIGETQYF. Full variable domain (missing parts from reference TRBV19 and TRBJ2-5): DGGITQSPKYLFRKEGQNVTLSCEQNLNHDAMYWYRQDPGQGLRLIYYSQIVNDFQKGDIAEGYSVSREKKESFPLTVTSAQKNPTAFYLCASSPIGETQYFGPGTRLLVL.

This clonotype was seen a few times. CDR3 bases: TGTGCCAGCAGCCCCATCGAGGCGGGGGGTACCTACGAGCAGTACTTC. Translating gives CASSPIEAGGTYEQYF. The chain combines TRBV11-1 with TRBJ2-7; the match to TRBD2 covers 8 bases. The V gene end was trimmed by 5 bases and the J gene end by 2 bases; junction bases not matched to a gene: 11. The CDR3 has 16 amino acids. Germline V gene data show CDR1 as SGHAT and CDR2 as FQDESV (reference sequence).

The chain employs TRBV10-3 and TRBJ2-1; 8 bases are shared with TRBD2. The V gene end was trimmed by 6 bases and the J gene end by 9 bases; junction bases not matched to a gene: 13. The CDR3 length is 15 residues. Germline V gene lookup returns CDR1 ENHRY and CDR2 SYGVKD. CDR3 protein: CAISGLTGGPSEQFF. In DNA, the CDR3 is TGTGCCATCAGCGGCCTCACGGGAGGGCCGAGTGAGCAGTTCTTC.

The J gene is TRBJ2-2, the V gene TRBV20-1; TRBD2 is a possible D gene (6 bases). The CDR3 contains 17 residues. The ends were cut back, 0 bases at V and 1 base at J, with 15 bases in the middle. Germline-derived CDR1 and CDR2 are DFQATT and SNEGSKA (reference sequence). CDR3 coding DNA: TGCAGTGCTAGAGAGGGGAGGCGGCCACTGAACACCGGGGAGCTGTTTTTT. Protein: CSAREGRRPLNTGELFF.

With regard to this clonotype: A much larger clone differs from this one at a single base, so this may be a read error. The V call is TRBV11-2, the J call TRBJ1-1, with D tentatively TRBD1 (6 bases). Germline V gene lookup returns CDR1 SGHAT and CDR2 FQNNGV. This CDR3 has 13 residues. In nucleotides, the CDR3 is TGTGCCAGCAGCCGGACAGTCAACACTGAAGCTTCCTTT. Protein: CASSRTVNTEASF.

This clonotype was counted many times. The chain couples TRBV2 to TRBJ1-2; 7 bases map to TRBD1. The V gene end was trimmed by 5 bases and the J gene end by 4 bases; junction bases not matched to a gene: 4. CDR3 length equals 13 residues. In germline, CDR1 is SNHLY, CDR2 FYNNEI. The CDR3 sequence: CASSSGTVYGYTF. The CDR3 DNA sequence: TGTGCCAGCAGTTCCGGGACAGTCTATGGCTACACCTTC.

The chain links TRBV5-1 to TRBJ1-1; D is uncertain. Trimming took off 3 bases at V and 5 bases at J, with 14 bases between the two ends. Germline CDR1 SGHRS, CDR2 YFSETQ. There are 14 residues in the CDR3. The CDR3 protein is CASSSNDLRTEAFF. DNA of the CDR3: TGCGCCAGCAGCTCTAATGACCTGAGGACTGAAGCTTTCTTT.

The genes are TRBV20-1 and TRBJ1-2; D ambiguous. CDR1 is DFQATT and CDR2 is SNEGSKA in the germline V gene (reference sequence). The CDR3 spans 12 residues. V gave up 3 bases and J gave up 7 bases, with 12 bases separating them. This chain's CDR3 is CSASEGDVGYTF. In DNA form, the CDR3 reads TGCAGTGCTAGTGAGGGAGATGTTGGCTACACCTTC.

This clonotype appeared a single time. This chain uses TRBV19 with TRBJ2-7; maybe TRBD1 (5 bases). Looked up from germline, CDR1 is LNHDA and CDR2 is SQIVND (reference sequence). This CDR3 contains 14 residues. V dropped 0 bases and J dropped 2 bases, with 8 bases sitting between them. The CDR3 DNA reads TGTGCCAGTAGTATAGAAGGGGCGGCCTACGAGCAGTACTTC. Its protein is CASSIEGAAYEQYF.